The TCR beta chain under discussion was sequenced for a study of T cells in Graves' hyperthyroidism and ophthalmopathy. Germline CDR1 reads MNHNS; CDR2 reads SASEGT. Unmatched junction bases numbered 6, after V lost 5 bases and J lost 3 bases. This CDR3 spans 15 amino acids. Amplification yielded TCR beta CDR3 regions, with RNA transcripts as the source. The primer set for the first-round RT-PCR of the TCR CDR3 was HTBI. Each CDR3 protein is one row after TCRdb ran MiXCR on the multiplex PCR reads. The data hold under 700,000 distinct CDR3 sequences, with 16% observed a single time. Patients counted as stable if ophthalmopathy did not develop within 18 months.

This TCR was sampled from a woman between 18 and 30 years old with Graves' hyperthyroidism. This chain uses TRBV6-1 with TRBJ2-7, with TRBD2 matching over 11 bases. The sequenced sample was blood. In nucleotides, the CDR3 is TGTGCCAGCAGTTCGGAGACTAGCGGGATCTACGAGCAGTACTTC. This gives the protein CASSSETSGIYEQYF.